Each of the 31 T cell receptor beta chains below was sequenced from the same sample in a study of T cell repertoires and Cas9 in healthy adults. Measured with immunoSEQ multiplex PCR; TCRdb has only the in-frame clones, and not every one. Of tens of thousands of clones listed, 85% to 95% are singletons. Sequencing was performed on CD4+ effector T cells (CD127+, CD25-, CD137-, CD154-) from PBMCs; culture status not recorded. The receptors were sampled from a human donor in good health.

CDR3 in amino acids: CASSLDGGITGELFF. CDR3 nucleotides: TGTGCCAGCAGTCTCGATGGGGGGATAACCGGGGAGCTGTTTTTT. The gene calls are TRBV7-7 and TRBJ2-2; TRBD2 is a possible D gene (6 bases). The CDR3 is 15 amino acids. Germline loops: CDR1 SSHAT, CDR2 FNYEAQ (reference sequence). V was cut by 6 bases and J by 5 bases, with 16 bases left in between.

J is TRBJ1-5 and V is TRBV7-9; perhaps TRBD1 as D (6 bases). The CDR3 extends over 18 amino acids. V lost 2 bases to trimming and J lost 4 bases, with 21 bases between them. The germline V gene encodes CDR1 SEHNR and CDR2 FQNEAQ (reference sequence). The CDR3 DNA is TGTGCCAGCAGCTTATATCAAGGGGGACGGGTAGGTAATCAGCCCCAGCATTTT. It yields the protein CASSLYQGGRVGNQPQHF.

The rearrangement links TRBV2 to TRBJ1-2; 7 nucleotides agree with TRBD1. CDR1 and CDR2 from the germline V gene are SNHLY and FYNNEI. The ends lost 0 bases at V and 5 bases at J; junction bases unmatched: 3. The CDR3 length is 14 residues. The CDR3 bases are TGTGCCAGCAGTGAAGCTAACAGGGGATATGGCTACACCTTC. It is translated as CASSEANRGYGYTF.

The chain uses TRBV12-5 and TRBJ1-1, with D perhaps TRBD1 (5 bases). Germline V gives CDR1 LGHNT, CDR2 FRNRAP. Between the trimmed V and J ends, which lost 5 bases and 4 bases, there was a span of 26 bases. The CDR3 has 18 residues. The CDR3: CASGPGKKTDEGGTEAFF. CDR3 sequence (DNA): TGTGCTAGTGGTCCAGGGAAAAAAACGGACGAGGGTGGCACTGAAGCTTTCTTT.

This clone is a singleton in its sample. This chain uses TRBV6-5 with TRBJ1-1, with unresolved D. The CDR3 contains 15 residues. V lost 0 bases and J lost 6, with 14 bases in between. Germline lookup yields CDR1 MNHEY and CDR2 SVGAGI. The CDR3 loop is CASSYSMSRVPEAFF. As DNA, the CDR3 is TGTGCCAGCAGTTACTCGATGAGTAGGGTCCCTGAAGCTTTCTTT.

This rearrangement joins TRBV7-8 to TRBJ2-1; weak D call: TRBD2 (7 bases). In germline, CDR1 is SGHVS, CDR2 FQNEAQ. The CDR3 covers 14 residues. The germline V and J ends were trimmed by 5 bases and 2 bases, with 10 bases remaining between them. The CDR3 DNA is TGTGCCAGCAGCCCCGGGGGGCCCTACAATGAGCAGTTCTTC. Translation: CASSPGGPYNEQFF.

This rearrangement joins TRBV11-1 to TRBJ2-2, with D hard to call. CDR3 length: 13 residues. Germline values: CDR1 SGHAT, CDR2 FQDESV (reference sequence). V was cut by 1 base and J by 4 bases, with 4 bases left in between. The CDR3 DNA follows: TGTGCCAGCAGCTTAGGATTCACCGGGGAGCTGTTTTTT. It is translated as CASSLGFTGELFF.

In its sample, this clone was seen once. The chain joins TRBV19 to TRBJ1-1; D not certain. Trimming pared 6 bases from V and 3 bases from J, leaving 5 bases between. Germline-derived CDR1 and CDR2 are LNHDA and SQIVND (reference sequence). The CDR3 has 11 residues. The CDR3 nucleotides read TGTGCCAGTAGGTTGGACACTGAAGCTTTCTTT. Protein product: CASRLDTEAFF.

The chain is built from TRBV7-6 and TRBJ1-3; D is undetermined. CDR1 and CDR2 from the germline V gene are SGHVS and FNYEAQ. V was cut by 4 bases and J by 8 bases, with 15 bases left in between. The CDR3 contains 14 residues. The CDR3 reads CASSSETGWDTIYF. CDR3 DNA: TGTGCCAGCAGCTCTGAGACGGGTTGGGACACCATATATTTT.

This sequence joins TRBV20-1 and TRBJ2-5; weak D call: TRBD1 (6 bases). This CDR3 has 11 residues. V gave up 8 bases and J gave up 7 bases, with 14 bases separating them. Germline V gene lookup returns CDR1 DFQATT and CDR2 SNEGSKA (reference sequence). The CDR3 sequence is CSPSEGGTQYF. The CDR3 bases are TGCAGTCCTTCCGAAGGGGGGACCCAGTACTTC.

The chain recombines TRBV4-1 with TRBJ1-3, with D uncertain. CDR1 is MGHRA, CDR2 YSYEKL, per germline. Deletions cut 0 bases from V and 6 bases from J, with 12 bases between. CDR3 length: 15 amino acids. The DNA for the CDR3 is TGCGCCAGCAGCCAAGAAAGGACGGTCGCAAACACCATATATTTT. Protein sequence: CASSQERTVANTIYF.

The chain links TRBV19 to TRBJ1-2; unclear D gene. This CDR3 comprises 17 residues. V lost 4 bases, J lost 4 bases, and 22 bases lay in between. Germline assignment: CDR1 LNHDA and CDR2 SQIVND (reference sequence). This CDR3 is CASSRRTANRKTYGYTF. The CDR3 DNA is TGTGCCAGTAGTAGACGCACAGCAAATCGAAAGACCTATGGCTACACCTTC.

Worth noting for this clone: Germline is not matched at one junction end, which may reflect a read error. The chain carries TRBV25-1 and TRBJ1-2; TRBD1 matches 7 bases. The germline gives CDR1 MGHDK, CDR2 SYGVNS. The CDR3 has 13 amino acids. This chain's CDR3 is CASSQGQPSPFFF. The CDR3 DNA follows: TGTGCCAGCAGTCAGGGACAGCCGAGCCCCTTCTTCTTC.

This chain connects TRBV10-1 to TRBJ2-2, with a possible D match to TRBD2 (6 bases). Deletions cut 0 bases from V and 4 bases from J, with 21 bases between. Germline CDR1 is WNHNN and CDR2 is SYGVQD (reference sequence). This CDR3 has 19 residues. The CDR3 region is CASSESTEGRLEVTGELFF. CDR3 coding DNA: TGCGCCAGCAGTGAGTCGACGGAGGGTAGACTAGAAGTCACCGGGGAGCTGTTTTTT.

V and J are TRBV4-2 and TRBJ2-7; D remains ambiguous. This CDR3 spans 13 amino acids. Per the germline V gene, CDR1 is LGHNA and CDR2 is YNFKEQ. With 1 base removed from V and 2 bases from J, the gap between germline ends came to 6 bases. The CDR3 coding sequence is TGTGCCAGCAGCCAAGCTCTAACCTACGAGCAGTACGTC. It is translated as CASSQALTYEQYV.

The CDR3 DNA sequence: TGTGCCAGCAGCAAAGTTGACAGGGCCAGCGAGACCCAGTACTTC. As protein: CASSKVDRASETQYF. This chain uses TRBV7-2 with TRBJ2-5; 7 bases fit TRBD1. V shed 5 bases and J 5 bases; nucleotides not matched to a gene: 11. This CDR3 comprises 15 residues. Per the germline V gene, CDR1 is SGHTA and CDR2 is FQGNSA.

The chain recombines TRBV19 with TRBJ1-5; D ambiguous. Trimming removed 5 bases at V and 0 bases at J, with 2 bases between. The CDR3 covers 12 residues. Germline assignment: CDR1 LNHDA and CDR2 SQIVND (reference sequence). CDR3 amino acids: CASSHSNQPQHF. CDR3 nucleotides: TGTGCCAGTAGTCATAGCAATCAGCCCCAGCATTTT.

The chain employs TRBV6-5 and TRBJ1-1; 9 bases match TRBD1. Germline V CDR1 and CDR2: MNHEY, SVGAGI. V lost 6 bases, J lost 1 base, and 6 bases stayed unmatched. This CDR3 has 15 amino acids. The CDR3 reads CASRPDRGRNTEAFF. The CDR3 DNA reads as TGTGCCAGCAGACCGGACAGGGGAAGGAACACTGAAGCTTTCTTT.

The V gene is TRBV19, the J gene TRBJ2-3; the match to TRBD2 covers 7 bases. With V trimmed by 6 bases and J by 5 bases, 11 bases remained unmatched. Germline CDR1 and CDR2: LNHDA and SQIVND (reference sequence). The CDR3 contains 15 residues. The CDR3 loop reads CASRGRGRGEDTQYF. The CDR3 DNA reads TGTGCCAGTAGAGGGAGGGGAAGAGGTGAAGATACGCAGTATTTT.

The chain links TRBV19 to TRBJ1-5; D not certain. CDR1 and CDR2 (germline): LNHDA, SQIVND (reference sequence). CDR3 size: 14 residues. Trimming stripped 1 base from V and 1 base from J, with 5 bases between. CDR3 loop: CASSIVVSNQPQHF. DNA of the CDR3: TGTGCCAGTAGTATAGTTGTGAGCAATCAGCCCCAGCATTTT.

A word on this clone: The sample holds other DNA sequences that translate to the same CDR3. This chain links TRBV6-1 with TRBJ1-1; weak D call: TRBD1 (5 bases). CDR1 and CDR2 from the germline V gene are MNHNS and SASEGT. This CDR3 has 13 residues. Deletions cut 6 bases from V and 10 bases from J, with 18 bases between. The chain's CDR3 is CASRGETAPGAFF. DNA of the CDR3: TGTGCCAGCAGAGGGGAGACAGCCCCAGGAGCTTTCTTT.

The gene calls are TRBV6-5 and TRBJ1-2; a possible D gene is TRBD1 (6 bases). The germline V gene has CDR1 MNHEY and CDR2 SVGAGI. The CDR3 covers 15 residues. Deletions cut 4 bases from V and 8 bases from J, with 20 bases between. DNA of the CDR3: TGTGCCAGCAGTTCAGCCGGGACACCGGCTTTGGGCTACACCTTC. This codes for CASSSAGTPALGYTF.

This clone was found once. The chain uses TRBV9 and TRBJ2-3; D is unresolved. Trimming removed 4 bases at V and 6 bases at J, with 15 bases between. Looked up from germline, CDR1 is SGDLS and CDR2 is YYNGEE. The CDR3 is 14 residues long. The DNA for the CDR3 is TGTGCCAGCAGCCCACGACGAGCCGCGGATACGCAGTATTTT. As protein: CASSPRRAADTQYF.

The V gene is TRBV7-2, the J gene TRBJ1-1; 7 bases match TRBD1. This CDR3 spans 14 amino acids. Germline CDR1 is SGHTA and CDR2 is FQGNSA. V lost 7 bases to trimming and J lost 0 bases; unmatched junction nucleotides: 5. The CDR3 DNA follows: TGTGCCAGCACCCCGGGACAGATGAACACTGAAGCTTTCTTT. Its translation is CASTPGQMNTEAFF.

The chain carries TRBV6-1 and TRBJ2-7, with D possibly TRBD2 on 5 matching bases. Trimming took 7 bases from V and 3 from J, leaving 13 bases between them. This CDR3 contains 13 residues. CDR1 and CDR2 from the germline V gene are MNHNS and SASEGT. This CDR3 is CASTRTRIYEQYF. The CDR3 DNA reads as TGTGCCAGCACTAGGACTCGAATCTACGAGCAGTACTTC.

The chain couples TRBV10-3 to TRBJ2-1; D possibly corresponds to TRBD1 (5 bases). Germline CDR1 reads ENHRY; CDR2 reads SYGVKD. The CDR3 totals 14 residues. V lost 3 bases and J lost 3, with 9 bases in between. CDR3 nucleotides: TGTGCCATCAGTGACAGGGTCGGCTACAATGAGCAGTTCTTC. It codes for CAISDRVGYNEQFF.

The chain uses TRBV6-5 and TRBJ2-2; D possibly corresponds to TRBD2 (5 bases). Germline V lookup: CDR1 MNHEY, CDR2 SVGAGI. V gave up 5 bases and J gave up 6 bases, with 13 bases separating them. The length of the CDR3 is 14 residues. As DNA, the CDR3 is TGTGCCAGCAGTGTTGGTCGGGGTTCCGGGGAGCTGTTTTTT. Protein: CASSVGRGSGELFF.

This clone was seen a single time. The CDR3 DNA is TGCAGTGCCACGGGCGGGACTGAAGCTTTCTTT. Amino acid sequence: CSATGGTEAFF. The rearrangement uses TRBV20-1 and TRBJ1-1, with D hard to call. The CDR3 runs to 11 residues. Between the trimmed V and J ends, which lost 6 bases and 5 bases, there was a span of 10 bases. The germline V gene has CDR1 DFQATT and CDR2 SNEGSKA (reference sequence).

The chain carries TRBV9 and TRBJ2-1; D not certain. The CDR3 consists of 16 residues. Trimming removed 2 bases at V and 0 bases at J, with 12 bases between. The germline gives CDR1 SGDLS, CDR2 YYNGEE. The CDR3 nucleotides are TGTGCCAGCAGCGTTCAGGACCAGAGCTCCTACAATGAGCAGTTCTTC. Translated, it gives CASSVQDQSSYNEQFF.

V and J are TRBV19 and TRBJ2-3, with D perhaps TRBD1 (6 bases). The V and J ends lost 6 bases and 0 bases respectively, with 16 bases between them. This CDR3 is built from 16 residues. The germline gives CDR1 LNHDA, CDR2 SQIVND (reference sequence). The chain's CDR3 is CASRGTPGQSTDTQYF. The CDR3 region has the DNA TGTGCCAGTAGGGGAACACCGGGACAAAGCACAGATACGCAGTATTTT.

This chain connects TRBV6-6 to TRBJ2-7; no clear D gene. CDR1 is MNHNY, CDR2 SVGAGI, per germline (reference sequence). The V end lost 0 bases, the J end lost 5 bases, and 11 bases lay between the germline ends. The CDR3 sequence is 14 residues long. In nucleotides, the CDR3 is TGTGCCAGCAGTTACTCGAGGAGTCCCCACGAGCAGTACGTC. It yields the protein CASSYSRSPHEQYV.